Below are 13 T cell receptor beta chains sequenced from a single sample in a study of human versus mouse CDR3 diversity and MHC coevolution. Only in-frame clones appear in the TCRdb table, and some are missing; sequencing was by immunoSEQ multiplex PCR. In the table there are about 60,000 clones, 85% to 95% of which are singletons. Sequencing used naive CD4+ T cells from blood. Subset here: CD45RO-negative CD62L-positive naive CD4 T cells. Every receptor here comes from a person in their sixties in good health.

This clone was observed a single time. The chain links TRBV18 to TRBJ2-7; TRBD2 matches at 8 bases. CDR1 and CDR2 (germline): KGHSH, LQKENI. With 0 bases clipped from V and 4 bases from J, the junction kept 8 bases outside the gene matches. The CDR3 contains 16 residues. The CDR3 loop is CASSPPGGAGVYEQYF. As DNA, the CDR3 is TGTGCCAGCTCACCACCCGGGGGAGCGGGAGTATACGAGCAGTACTTC.

The genes are TRBV7-6 and TRBJ2-2, with 11 bases matching TRBD2. CDR3 length: 19 amino acids. V lost 1 base and J lost 4; bases outside the gene matches: 11. Per germline, CDR1 SGHVS and CDR2 FNYEAQ. The CDR3 nucleotides read TGTGCCAGCAGCTTAGTTTCCCAAACTAGCGGGAGAGTCACCGGGGAGCTGTTTTTT. Residues: CASSLVSQTSGRVTGELFF.

This clone was seen only a few times. The V and J genes are TRBV6-5 and TRBJ2-7; 8 nucleotides agree with TRBD2. Trimming removed 6 bases from V and 4 bases from J; junction bases left unmatched: 8. CDR3 size: 14 residues. Germline values: CDR1 MNHEY, CDR2 SVGAGI. The CDR3 loop is CASSRGERGYEQYF. The CDR3 coding sequence is TGTGCCAGCAGCCGGGGGGAGCGGGGGTACGAGCAGTACTTC.

The gene calls are TRBV7-2 and TRBJ2-3; 7 bases align to TRBD2. CDR3 length: 16 amino acids. The ends lost 4 bases at V and 4 bases at J; junction bases unmatched: 11. Per the germline V gene, CDR1 is SGHTA and CDR2 is FQGNSA. DNA of the CDR3: TGTGCCAGCAGCTCACTAGCGAGGGTAGCCTCAGATACGCAGTATTTT. Protein: CASSSLARVASDTQYF.

This clone was recorded once. The chain uses TRBV6-5 and TRBJ1-5, with unresolved D. Looked up from germline, CDR1 is MNHEY and CDR2 is SVGAGI. Between the trimmed V and J ends, which lost 4 bases and 11 bases, there was a span of 9 bases. This CDR3 has 11 residues. The CDR3 coding sequence is TGTGCCAGCAGTTCCCCCTTAGCCCAGCATTTT. The encoded protein is CASSSPLAQHF.

The gene calls are TRBV6-5 and TRBJ2-1; possibly TRBD2 for D (6 bases). Trimming left V 6 bases short and J 2 bases short, with 11 bases between. This CDR3 is 14 amino acids long. Per germline, CDR1 MNHEY and CDR2 SVGAGI. The CDR3 DNA is TGTGCCAGCAGACTGACTAGTCCCTACAATGAGCAGTTCTTC. It specifies CASRLTSPYNEQFF.

This clone was seen once. This chain links TRBV11-2 with TRBJ1-1; TRBD1 agrees at 7 bases. CDR3 length: 16 residues. Germline CDR1 and CDR2: SGHAT and FQNNGV. Trimming cost V 5 bases and J 4 bases; bases outside gene matches: 13. The CDR3 is CASSHRGAGVGTEAFF. The CDR3 region has the DNA TGTGCCAGCAGCCACAGGGGAGCAGGGGTAGGCACTGAAGCTTTCTTT.

V and J are TRBV5-1 and TRBJ2-1; 10 bases fit TRBD1. The CDR3 spans 16 residues. After removal of 4 bases from V and 9 bases from J, the junction contained 13 bases not matched to a gene. Germline V gene lookup returns CDR1 SGHRS and CDR2 YFSETQ. DNA for the CDR3: TGCGCCAGCAGCCCCGGGGGGGGACAGGGGTTCGGTGAGCAGTTCTTC. This sequence encodes CASSPGGGQGFGEQFF.

The V gene is TRBV19, the J gene TRBJ2-1; 9 positions agree with TRBD1. In germline, CDR1 is LNHDA, CDR2 SQIVND (reference sequence). The CDR3 covers 13 residues. J was trimmed by 15 bases and V by 3 bases; bases with no gene match: 9. The CDR3 DNA reads TGTGCCAGTAGTATTGGGAGGACAGGGGATCCGTTCTTC. Translating it yields CASSIGRTGDPFF.

This chain joins TRBV7-3 and TRBJ2-1; 9 bases are shared with TRBD1. J lost 6 bases, V lost 5 bases, and 5 bases had no gene match. Germline V CDR1 and CDR2: SGHTA, FQGTGA. CDR3 length: 14 amino acids. The CDR3 DNA reads TGTGCCAGCAGCCAAGGGACAGGGAGCAATGAGCAGTTCTTC. Residues: CASSQGTGSNEQFF.

The chain combines TRBV6-6 with TRBJ1-1; possibly TRBD1 for D (6 bases). The CDR3 runs 14 residues. Trimming took off 2 bases at V and 2 bases at J, with 9 bases between the two ends. Germline CDR1 MNHNY, CDR2 SVGAGI (reference sequence). Here the CDR3 reads CASSYGTPNTEAFF. CDR3 nucleotide sequence: TGTGCCAGCAGTTACGGGACACCCAACACTGAAGCTTTCTTT.

The chain carries TRBV9 and TRBJ1-2; no definite D call. Per the germline V gene, CDR1 is SGDLS and CDR2 is YYNGEE. The CDR3 contains 12 residues. Trimming pared 0 bases from V and 7 bases from J, leaving 7 bases between. CDR3 in amino acids: CASSVDGVGYTF. CDR3 DNA sequence: TGTGCCAGCAGCGTAGACGGGGTTGGCTACACCTTC.

The chain has TRBV30 and TRBJ1-4; D is unclear. Trimming left V 0 bases short and J 5 bases short, with 4 bases between. Germline-derived CDR1 and CDR2 are GTSNPN and SVGIG (reference sequence). This CDR3 comprises 12 residues. CDR3 nucleotide sequence: TGTGCCTGGAGTGTACGGAATGAAAAACTGTTTTTT. It is translated as CAWSVRNEKLFF.